What follows are 9 T cell receptor beta chains derived from one specimen sequenced in a study of blood T cell repertoires in COVID-19. Some clones are missing from TCRdb's copy, which holds only in-frame ones; the method was immunoSEQ multiplex PCR. The sample holds about 300,000 clones; 80% to 90% are singletons and the top ten take around 4.6%. What was sequenced was PBMCs or T cells enriched from blood (not recorded which). Every receptor here comes from a young man who had recovered from COVID-19.

The V call is TRBV18, the J call TRBJ1-6; TRBD1 aligns across 10 bases. The germline V gene encodes CDR1 KGHSH and CDR2 LQKENI. This CDR3 comprises 16 residues. V shed 6 bases and J 5 bases; nucleotides not matched to a gene: 7. The DNA of the CDR3 is TGTGCCAGCTCGCGACAGGGGGCGCTTGATAATTCACCCCTCCACTTT. Translating gives CASSRQGALDNSPLHF.

The CDR3 DNA follows: TGTGCCAGCGCCCGGAGCTCCTATAATTCACCCCTCCACTTT. Translation: CASARSSYNSPLHF. The gene calls are TRBV10-3 and TRBJ1-6; D is unclear. Trimming pared 10 bases from V and 0 bases from J, leaving 10 bases between. CDR1 ENHRY and CDR2 SYGVKD come from the germline V gene. The CDR3 has 14 amino acids.

The chain has TRBV2 and TRBJ2-7; 9 bases agree with TRBD1. The trim removed 6 bases at V and 5 bases at J, leaving 14 bases unmatched. The germline V gene has CDR1 SNHLY and CDR2 FYNNEI. This CDR3 has 16 amino acids. The CDR3 sequence: CASRVTPGTGNHEQYF. The CDR3 DNA reads as TGTGCCAGCAGAGTTACTCCCGGGACAGGGAACCACGAGCAGTACTTC.

This chain uses TRBV28 with TRBJ1-5; D is unclear. The ends were cut back, 7 bases at V and 7 bases at J, with 14 bases in the middle. The V gene's germline CDR1 is MDHEN and CDR2 SYDVKM. The CDR3 loop spans 13 amino acids. CDR3 region: CASTEVRWQPQHF. CDR3 nucleotides: TGTGCCAGCACTGAGGTGAGGTGGCAGCCCCAGCATTTT.

V usage is TRBV15 and J usage is TRBJ2-1; D gene unclear. This CDR3 region has 16 residues. V gave up 3 bases and J gave up 1 base, with 13 bases separating them. Germline CDR1 is LNHNV and CDR2 is YYDKDF (reference sequence). The CDR3 loop is CATSRGHLQSYNEQFF. The CDR3, as DNA: TGTGCCACCAGCAGGGGCCATCTCCAATCCTACAATGAGCAGTTCTTC.

The rearrangement joins TRBV2 to TRBJ2-5, with a weak D call TRBD1 (6 bases). The germline V gene has CDR1 SNHLY and CDR2 FYNNEI. The CDR3 has 16 amino acids. V was pared by 4 bases and J by 5 bases, with 20 bases between. The CDR3 region is CASSVGAGPIGETQYF. CDR3 DNA: TGTGCCAGCAGTGTGGGGGCTGGGCCTATTGGGGAGACCCAGTACTTC.

The V and J genes are TRBV19 and TRBJ1-6; perhaps TRBD1 as D (6 bases). The CDR3 spans 14 residues. The V and J ends lost 9 bases and 0 bases respectively, with 9 bases between them. Germline CDR1 LNHDA, CDR2 SQIVND (reference sequence). Here the CDR3 DNA reads TGTGCCAGAGGGGGAAGCTCCTATAATTCACCCCTCCACTTT. Translation: CARGGSSYNSPLHF.

V gene TRBV6-6 combines with J gene TRBJ1-2; D is unclear. The germline CDR1 and CDR2 sequences are MNHNY and SVGAGI (reference sequence). With 0 bases removed from V and 4 bases from J, the gap between germline ends came to 12 bases. This CDR3 comprises 15 residues. This chain's CDR3 is CASSYSTGSGYGYTF. The DNA for the CDR3 is TGTGCCAGCAGTTACTCGACCGGGAGTGGCTATGGCTACACCTTC.

The chain joins TRBV20-1 to TRBJ2-1; a possible D gene is TRBD1 (6 bases). There are 16 residues in the CDR3. Trimming took off 3 bases at V and 10 bases at J, with 25 bases between the two ends. The germline V gene has CDR1 DFQATT and CDR2 SNEGSKA (reference sequence). The CDR3 DNA sequence: TGCAGTGCTAGTGCCAGCCAGGGGAATTTAATAGGAGAGCAGTTCTTC. This sequence encodes CSASASQGNLIGEQFF.